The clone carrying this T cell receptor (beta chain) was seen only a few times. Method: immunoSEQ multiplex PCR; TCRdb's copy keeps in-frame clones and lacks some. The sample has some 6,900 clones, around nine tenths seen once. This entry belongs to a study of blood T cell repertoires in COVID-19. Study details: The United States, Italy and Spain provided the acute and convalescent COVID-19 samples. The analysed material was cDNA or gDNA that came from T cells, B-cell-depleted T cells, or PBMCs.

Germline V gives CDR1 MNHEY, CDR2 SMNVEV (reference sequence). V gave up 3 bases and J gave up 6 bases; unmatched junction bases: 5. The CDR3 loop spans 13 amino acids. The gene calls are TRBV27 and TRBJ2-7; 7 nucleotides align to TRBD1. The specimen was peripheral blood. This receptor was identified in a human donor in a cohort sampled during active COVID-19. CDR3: CASSFTGAGEQYF. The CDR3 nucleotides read TGTGCCAGCAGTTTTACAGGGGCGGGCGAGCAGTACTTC.